The 29 T cell receptor beta chains reported below all come from one sample, sequenced in a study of T cells in Graves' hyperthyroidism and ophthalmopathy. TCR beta CDR3 sequences were amplified from RNA transcripts. In the first-round RT-PCR of the TCR CDR3, the HTBI primer set was used. Via MiXCR, TCRdb re-called the multiplex PCR reads, giving one row per CDR3 protein. The data hold about 400,000 distinct CDR3 sequences, with roughly an eighth observed a single time. Sample: blood. The receptors stem from a man over 45 with Graves' ophthalmopathy.

This clonotype was seen only a few times. The V call is TRBV5-1, the J call TRBJ2-1, with a tentative D call TRBD2 (5 bases). V was shortened by 0 bases and J by 2 bases, with 12 bases between the two germline ends. The CDR3 is 16 amino acids. Germline values: CDR1 SGHRS, CDR2 YFSETQ. The CDR3 sequence is CASSLVVGAAYNEQFF. The CDR3 nucleotides are TGCGCCAGCAGCTTGGTGGTGGGAGCAGCCTACAATGAGCAGTTCTTC.

The chain recombines TRBV19 with TRBJ2-3; 12 positions match TRBD2. CDR3 size: 17 residues. Trimming removed 7 bases from V and 0 bases from J; junction bases left unmatched: 8. In germline, CDR1 is LNHDA, CDR2 SQIVND (reference sequence). CDR3 DNA sequence: TGTGCCAGTACCCCGACTAGCGGGGGTACTAGCACAGATACGCAGTATTTT. Residues: CASTPTSGGTSTDTQYF.

The table lists this clonotype with many counts. The chain is built from TRBV3-1 and TRBJ1-6, with D uncertain. From germline, CDR1 is LGHDT and CDR2 YNNKEL (reference sequence). V was cut by 1 base and J by 7 bases, with 8 bases left in between. The CDR3 length is 14 residues. CDR3 in amino acids: CASSQVGENSPLHF. The CDR3, as DNA: TGTGCCAGCAGCCAAGTTGGAGAGAATTCACCCCTCCACTTT.

This clonotype has just a few counts. CDR3 in amino acids: CAWSVLVTGAEAFF. The DNA for the CDR3 is TGTGCCTGGAGTGTACTTGTGACAGGGGCTGAAGCTTTCTTT. This rearrangement joins TRBV30 to TRBJ1-1; 8 bases agree with TRBD1. Germline V lookup: CDR1 GTSNPN, CDR2 SVGIG (reference sequence). There are 14 residues in the CDR3. Unmatched junction bases numbered 6, after V lost 0 bases and J lost 6 bases.

This clonotype has more than one count but fewer than ten. The chain employs TRBV3-1 and TRBJ2-5; 9 bases agree with TRBD1. The V gene's germline CDR1 is LGHDT and CDR2 YNNKEL (reference sequence). V lost 3 bases, J lost 5 bases, and 10 bases stayed unmatched. The CDR3 is 16 amino acids. The CDR3 spells CASSQGTGQGGETQYF. DNA for the CDR3: TGTGCCAGCAGCCAGGGGACGGGACAGGGTGGTGAGACCCAGTACTTC.

The J gene is TRBJ1-1, the V gene TRBV6-2 or TRBV6-3; D perhaps matches TRBD1 (5 bases). Germline assignment: CDR1 MNHEY and CDR2 SVGEGT. V lost 5 bases to trimming and J lost 1 base, with 14 bases between them. The CDR3 loop spans 15 amino acids. The CDR3 here is CASSPQGRWNTEAFF. The DNA of the CDR3 is TGTGCCAGCAGTCCGCAGGGACGGTGGAACACTGAAGCTTTCTTT.

This clonotype was seen many times. V and J are TRBV3-1 and TRBJ1-1; maybe TRBD1 (5 bases). CDR1 LGHDT and CDR2 YNNKEL come from the germline V gene (reference sequence). CDR3 length equals 14 residues. V was shortened by 2 bases and J by 0 bases, with 7 bases between the two germline ends. CDR3 DNA: TGTGCCAGCAGCCAACAGGGAGTGAACACTGAAGCTTTCTTT. It specifies CASSQQGVNTEAFF.

In the case of this clonotype: A much larger clone lies one base from this, so it may be a read error. The chain links TRBV7-3 to TRBJ2-7, with D perhaps matching TRBD1 (5 bases). Germline CDR1 reads SGHTA; CDR2 reads FQGTGA. This CDR3 is 15 amino acids long. The chain's CDR3 is CAGSLSQGGSYEQYF. The CDR3 DNA is TGTGCCGGCAGCTTGTCGCAGGGCGGCTCCTACGAGCAGTACTTC.

This clonotype was seen ten or more times. The chain is built from TRBV11-2 and TRBJ2-3; a weak D match, TRBD1 (5 bases). The germline V gene encodes CDR1 SGHAT and CDR2 FQNNGV. V was pared by 5 bases and J by 5 bases, with 17 bases between. The CDR3 runs to 15 residues. The CDR3 loop reads CASSERQSLGDTQYF. CDR3 DNA: TGTGCCAGCAGCGAACGACAGAGTCTCGGAGATACGCAGTATTTT.

This clonotype has ten or more counts. The rearrangement joins TRBV30 to TRBJ2-5, with a possible D match to TRBD2 (5 bases). The CDR3 contains 14 residues. Germline lookup yields CDR1 GTSNPN and CDR2 SVGIG (reference sequence). Trimming removed 3 bases at V and 5 bases at J, with 16 bases between. DNA for the CDR3: TGTGCCTGGAGGTTAGGACCAATAGCGGAGACCCAGTACTTC. This codes for CAWRLGPIAETQYF.

There are a few counts of this clonotype. J is TRBJ1-4 and V is TRBV29-1; 8 nucleotides agree with TRBD1. Germline CDR1 reads SQVTM; CDR2 reads ANQGSEA. J gave up 6 bases and V 6 bases, and 15 bases lay outside the gene matches. The CDR3 spans 16 residues. CDR3 in amino acids: CSVILDRASGDEKLFF. The CDR3 coding sequence is TGCAGCGTGATCCTGGACAGGGCCTCAGGGGATGAAAAACTGTTTTTT.

The chain is built from TRBV9 and TRBJ1-3, with 10 bases matching TRBD1. This CDR3 spans 16 amino acids. After removal of 0 bases from V and 5 bases from J, the junction contained 5 bases not matched to a gene. Germline lookup yields CDR1 SGDLS and CDR2 YYNGEE. CDR3 sequence reads: CASSVAGQGSRNTIYF. CDR3 coding DNA: TGTGCCAGCAGCGTAGCGGGACAGGGGAGTCGAAACACCATATATTTT.

This clonotype was seen at least ten times. This sequence joins TRBV7-3 and TRBJ2-2; D gene ambiguous. The germline V gene has CDR1 SGHTA and CDR2 FQGTGA. The CDR3 totals 13 residues. Trimming stripped 1 base from V and 1 base from J, with 1 base between. CDR3 in amino acids: CASSLKNTGELFF. DNA for the CDR3: TGTGCCAGCAGCTTAAAGAACACCGGGGAGCTGTTTTTT. The full variable domain, with the rest looked up from reference TRBV7-3 and TRBJ2-2, is GAGVSQTPSNKVTEKGKYVELRCDPISGHTALYWYRQSLGQGPEFLIYFQGTGAADDSGLPNDRFFAVRPEGSVSTLKIQRTERGDSAVYLCASSLKNTGELFFGEGSRLTVL.

This clonotype turned up a few times. The gene calls are TRBV18 and TRBJ2-2; 9 bases match TRBD1. Trimming took 8 bases from V and 6 from J; bases not matched to a gene: 13. CDR1 KGHSH and CDR2 LQKENI come from the germline V gene. The CDR3 is made up of 16 amino acids. The DNA of the CDR3 is TGTGCCAGCGATCCCCTGGGGACAGGGAGTTCCGGGGAGCTGTTTTTT. Translating gives CASDPLGTGSSGELFF.

This clonotype showed up many times. This rearrangement joins TRBV20-1 to TRBJ2-3, with 9 nucleotides matching TRBD1. The junction had 7 bases not matched to a gene; V was cut back by 7 bases and J by 2 bases. Per germline, CDR1 DFQATT and CDR2 SNEGSKA (reference sequence). This CDR3 has 14 amino acids. The CDR3 loop is CSGSRDRDTDTQYF. CDR3 bases: TGCAGTGGGAGTCGGGACAGGGACACAGATACGCAGTATTTT.

The J gene is TRBJ2-3, the V gene TRBV3-1; TRBD2 matches at 13 bases. Trimming removed 3 bases from V and 3 bases from J; junction bases left unmatched: 15. In germline, CDR1 is LGHDT, CDR2 YNNKEL (reference sequence). The CDR3 runs 20 residues. The CDR3 sequence is CASSHFEKGTSGKSTDTQYF. The CDR3 bases are TGTGCCAGCAGCCACTTCGAAAAGGGGACTAGCGGGAAATCGACAGATACGCAGTATTTT.

There are many counts of this clonotype. V gene TRBV20-1 combines with J gene TRBJ2-7; D is possibly TRBD2 (5 bases). The germline CDR1 and CDR2 sequences are DFQATT and SNEGSKA (reference sequence). V gave up 1 base and J gave up 1 base, with 11 bases separating them. The CDR3 consists of 14 residues. CDR3 protein: CSARAPLGSYEQYF. The CDR3 DNA follows: TGCAGTGCTAGAGCCCCACTAGGGTCCTACGAGCAGTACTTC.

This clonotype was recorded many times. The chain has TRBV7-9 and TRBJ2-4; a weak D match, TRBD2 (6 bases). V was pared by 4 bases and J by 4 bases, with 20 bases between. Germline CDR1 is SEHNR and CDR2 is FQNEAQ (reference sequence). The CDR3 is 17 residues long. CDR3 sequence (DNA): TGTGCCAGCAGCTCCGGGGGTGTGAGGGCTTTGAAAAACATTCAGTACTTC. Protein sequence: CASSSGGVRALKNIQYF.

This clonotype was detected ten times or more. The CDR3 DNA is TGTGCCAGCAGTTTAACTAGCGGGAGGGGCACAGATACGCAGTATTTT. This encodes CASSLTSGRGTDTQYF. The J gene is TRBJ2-3, the V gene TRBV12-3 or TRBV12-4; 13 bases match TRBD2. The length of the CDR3 is 16 residues. With 2 bases clipped from V and 1 base from J, the junction kept 0 bases outside the gene matches.

CDR3 sequence reads: CASSQEPVAGPGQETQYF. The CDR3, as DNA: TGTGCCAGCAGCCAAGAGCCCGTTGCGGGTCCTGGACAAGAGACCCAGTACTTC. The V gene is TRBV3-1, the J gene TRBJ2-5; D may be TRBD2 (5 bases). Germline V gives CDR1 LGHDT, CDR2 YNNKEL (reference sequence). The CDR3 loop spans 18 amino acids. With 0 bases removed from V and 2 bases from J, the gap between germline ends came to 19 bases.

This clonotype was seen many times. One junction end disagrees with the germline gene, perhaps due to a read error. The chain uses TRBV12-3 or TRBV12-4 and TRBJ2-7, with D tentatively TRBD1 or TRBD2 (6 bases each). The CDR3 has 15 amino acids. The CDR3 nucleotides read TGTGCCAGCAGTCTAGCGCGAAGGGGGTTCTACGAGCAGTACTTC. Its translation is CASSLARRGFYEQYF.

This clonotype occurred a few times. The chain joins TRBV5-4 to TRBJ2-1; TRBD2 matches at 13 bases. CDR3 length: 15 residues. CDR1 and CDR2 (germline): SGHNT, YYREEE (reference sequence). V lost 0 bases, J lost 10 bases, and 4 bases stayed unmatched. CDR3 in DNA: TGTGCCAGCAGCTTGGGGACTAGCGGGAGATCCGAGCAGTTCTTC. It specifies CASSLGTSGRSEQFF.

This clonotype was seen a handful of times. The J gene is TRBJ1-5, the V gene TRBV28; 8 bases are shared with TRBD1. V dropped 4 bases and J dropped 5; count of bases not matched to a gene: 7. In germline, CDR1 is MDHEN, CDR2 SYDVKM. The CDR3 has 15 residues. Written as DNA, the CDR3 is TGTGCCAGCAGTTCCGGACAGGGACGAGATCAGCCCCAGCATTTT. This encodes CASSSGQGRDQPQHF.

V usage is TRBV15 and J usage is TRBJ2-5; D gene uncertain. CDR1 is LNHNV and CDR2 is YYDKDF in the germline V gene (reference sequence). V was clipped by 0 bases and J by 0 bases, with 5 bases between them. This CDR3 contains 14 residues. CDR3 sequence: CATSRDKNQETQYF. DNA for the CDR3: TGTGCCACCAGCAGAGATAAGAACCAAGAGACCCAGTACTTC.

About this clonotype: Sequence at one end of the junction differs from germline and may be a read error. The gene calls are TRBV5-1 and TRBJ2-2; 7 nucleotides agree with TRBD1. The CDR3 has 15 residues. Germline-derived CDR1 and CDR2 are SGHRS and YFSETQ. CDR3 sequence (DNA): TGTGCCAGCAGCTTTGGACAGGTTAACACCGGGGAGCTGTTTTTT. Its translation: CASSFGQVNTGELFF.

This clonotype showed up many times. The chain joins TRBV5-6 to TRBJ2-7; D unclear. The CDR3 extends over 15 amino acids. Trimming stripped 2 bases from V and 0 bases from J, with 12 bases between. Germline V gives CDR1 SGHDT, CDR2 YYEEEE. CDR3 sequence: CASSLIVSDSYEQYF. The CDR3 nucleotides are TGTGCCAGCAGCTTAATTGTTTCCGACTCCTACGAGCAGTACTTC. The full variable domain, rest sourced from reference TRBV5-6 and TRBJ2-7, is DAGVTQSPTHLIKTRGQQVTLRCSPKSGHDTVSWYQQALGQGPQFIFQYYEEEERQRGNFPDRFSGHQFPNYSSELNVNALLLGDSALYLCASSLIVSDSYEQYFGPGTRLTVT.

In this sample, this clonotype turned up many times. The rearrangement uses TRBV12-3 or TRBV12-4 and TRBJ1-2; the match to TRBD1 covers 8 bases. The CDR3 extends over 14 amino acids. With V trimmed by 1 base and J by 7 bases, 5 bases remained unmatched. CDR3 protein: CASSLGTGMPGYTF. Written as DNA, the CDR3 is TGTGCCAGCAGTTTAGGGACAGGGATGCCTGGCTACACCTTC.

The V and J genes are TRBV6-1 and TRBJ1-3, with 9 bases identical to TRBD1. Germline trimming cut 6 bases from V and 4 bases from J; bases unmatched to any gene: 10. The germline V gene encodes CDR1 MNHNS and CDR2 SASEGT. The CDR3 contains 16 residues. The CDR3 DNA is TGTGCCAGCAGCCGCCCTTGGACAGGGGACGGAAACACCATATATTTT. This gives the protein CASSRPWTGDGNTIYF.

This clonotype was picked up many times. V is TRBV3-1 and J is TRBJ2-7, with D perhaps TRBD1 or TRBD2 (6 bases each). V was shortened by 4 bases and J by 7 bases, with 11 bases between the two germline ends. The CDR3 is 12 residues long. The germline CDR1 and CDR2 sequences are LGHDT and YNNKEL (reference sequence). In DNA form, the CDR3 reads TGTGCCAGCAGCCTTCGGGGGCTGGAGCAGTACTTC. Translation gives CASSLRGLEQYF.